What follows are 8 T cell receptor beta chains derived from one specimen sequenced in a study of beta chain features in type 1 diabetes (dated by TCRdb to between 2017 and 2018). The library was built by means of the immunoSEQ multiplex PCR assay. The High Capacity cDNA Reverse Transcription Kit was used to reverse transcribe all of the isolated RNA, meaning that expressed TCRB transcripts were what got sequenced. The table comes from immuneACCESS by way of TCRdb, which keeps in-frame sequences with V and J called. Part of the clones is missing from these tables; in studies checked, under half for an unresolved V gene and the rest for unknown reasons. This sample comprises fewer than 900,000 clones, roughly a sixth of them detected only once. 0.023% of the sample is taken by the ten largest. Material for sequencing was naive CD4+ T cells from blood. The meaning of the sample's cell subset or site label: true naive CD4+ T cells. The receptors were gathered from a woman under 30 in good health.

The table lists this clone with a few counts. This chain connects TRBV2 to TRBJ2-3, with TRBD1 identical over 7 bases. With 5 bases clipped from V and 5 bases from J, the junction kept 10 bases outside the gene matches. Germline CDR1 reads SNHLY; CDR2 reads FYNNEI. The CDR3 covers 15 residues. The DNA for the CDR3 is TGTGCCAGCAGTTGGGACAGTCGACCGGGAGATACGCAGTATTTT. Translation gives CASSWDSRPGDTQYF.

The chain is built from TRBV28 and TRBJ1-2; the D gene is possibly TRBD1 (6 bases). The germline gives CDR1 MDHEN, CDR2 SYDVKM. V lost 3 bases to trimming and J lost 8 bases, with 13 bases between them. The CDR3 contains 13 residues. CDR3 nucleotides: TGTGCCAGCAGTTTCACCGGGACACGGGGCTACACCTTC. Residues: CASSFTGTRGYTF.

In its sample, this clone was seen a few times. This sequence joins TRBV25-1 and TRBJ2-1; 10 nucleotides match TRBD2. From germline, CDR1 is MGHDK and CDR2 SYGVNS. The CDR3 is 16 residues long. J lost 6 bases, V lost 4 bases, and 9 bases had no gene match. The CDR3 reads CASSVPLAGVGNEQFF. CDR3 in DNA: TGTGCCAGCAGTGTTCCTCTAGCGGGAGTGGGCAATGAGCAGTTCTTC.

This chain links TRBV6-1 with TRBJ1-5, with D perhaps matching TRBD1 (5 bases). This CDR3 comprises 15 residues. The germline gives CDR1 MNHNS, CDR2 SASEGT. V was pared by 1 base and J by 0 bases, with 7 bases between. In nucleotides, the CDR3 is TGTGCCAGCAGTGAAGGAGGGGATAGCAATCAGCCCCAGCATTTT. Protein product: CASSEGGDSNQPQHF.

V gene TRBV4-1 combines with J gene TRBJ1-1; 7 nucleotides line up with TRBD1. CDR1 and CDR2 (germline): MGHRA, YSYEKL. Losses at the gene ends were 6 bases for V and 0 bases for J; bases not matched to a gene: 1. This CDR3 is built from 13 residues. CDR3 sequence: CASRDRMNTEAFF. In DNA form, the CDR3 reads TGCGCCAGCAGGGACAGGATGAACACTGAAGCTTTCTTT.

In this sample, this clone turned up a few times. The chain couples TRBV6-5 to TRBJ2-3; D may correspond to TRBD1 or TRBD2 (5 bases each). The ends were cut back, 0 bases at V and 5 bases at J, with 15 bases in the middle. Germline CDR1 MNHEY, CDR2 SVGAGI. The CDR3 spans 16 residues. The CDR3 loop is CASSYSEGSLVDTQYF. DNA for the CDR3: TGTGCCAGCAGTTACTCTGAGGGGAGCCTGGTAGATACGCAGTATTTT.

The V call is TRBV2, the J call TRBJ1-1; D is unclear. Trimming removed 6 bases from V and 1 base from J, with 9 bases in between. The CDR3 has 13 amino acids. Germline loops: CDR1 SNHLY, CDR2 FYNNEI. CDR3 nucleotides: TGTGCCAGCAGCCAGGACGGGAACACTGAAGCTTTCTTT. This sequence encodes CASSQDGNTEAFF.

The V gene is TRBV28, the J gene TRBJ2-4; no clear D. Germline-derived CDR1 and CDR2 are MDHEN and SYDVKM. With 4 bases removed from V and 0 bases from J, the gap between germline ends came to 7 bases. The CDR3 runs 14 residues. CDR3 region: CASSSEVAKNIQYF. The CDR3 region has the DNA TGTGCCAGCAGTTCAGAAGTAGCCAAAAACATTCAGTACTTC.